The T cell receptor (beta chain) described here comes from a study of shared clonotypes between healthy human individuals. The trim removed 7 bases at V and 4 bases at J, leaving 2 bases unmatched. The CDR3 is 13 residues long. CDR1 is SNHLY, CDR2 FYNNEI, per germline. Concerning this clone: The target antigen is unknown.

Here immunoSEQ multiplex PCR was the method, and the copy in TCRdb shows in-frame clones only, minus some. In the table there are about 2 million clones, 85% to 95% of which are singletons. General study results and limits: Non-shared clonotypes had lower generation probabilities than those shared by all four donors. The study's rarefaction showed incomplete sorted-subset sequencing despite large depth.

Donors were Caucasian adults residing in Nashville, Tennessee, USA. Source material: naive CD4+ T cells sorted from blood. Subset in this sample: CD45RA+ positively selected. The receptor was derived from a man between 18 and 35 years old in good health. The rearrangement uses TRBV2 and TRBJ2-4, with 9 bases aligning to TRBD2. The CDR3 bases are TGTGCCAGCAACAGCGGGGGGAAAAACATTCAGTACTTC. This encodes CASNSGGKNIQYF. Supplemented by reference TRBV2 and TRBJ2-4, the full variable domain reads EPEVTQTPSHQVTQMGQEVILRCVPISNHLYFYWYRQILGQKVEFLVSFYNNEISEKSEIFDDQFSVERPDGSNFTLKIRSTKLEDSAMYFCASNSGGKNIQYFGAGTRLSVL.